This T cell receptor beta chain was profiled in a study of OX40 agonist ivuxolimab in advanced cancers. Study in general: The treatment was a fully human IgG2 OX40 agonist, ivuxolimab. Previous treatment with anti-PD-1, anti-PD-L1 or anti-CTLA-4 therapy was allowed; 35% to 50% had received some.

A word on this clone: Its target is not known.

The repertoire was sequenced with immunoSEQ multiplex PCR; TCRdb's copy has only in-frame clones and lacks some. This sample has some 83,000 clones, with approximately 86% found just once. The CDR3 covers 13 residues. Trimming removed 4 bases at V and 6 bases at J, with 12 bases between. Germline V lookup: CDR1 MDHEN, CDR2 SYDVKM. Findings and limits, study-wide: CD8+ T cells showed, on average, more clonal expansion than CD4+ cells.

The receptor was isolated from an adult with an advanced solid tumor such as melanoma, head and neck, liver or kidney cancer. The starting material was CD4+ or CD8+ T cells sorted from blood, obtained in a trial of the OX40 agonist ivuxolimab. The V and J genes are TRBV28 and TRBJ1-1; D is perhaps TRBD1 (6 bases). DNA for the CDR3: TGTGCCAGCAGTTCGGGGGGCCGCGCTGAAGCTTTCTTT. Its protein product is CASSSGGRAEAFF.